These T cell receptor beta chains were read from a single sample in a study of T cell repertoires in cytomegalovirus infection. In TCRdb, the reads were re-called with MiXCR into one record per CDR3 protein. The table has approximately 1,000,000 distinct CDR3 sequences, roughly a third seen once. Their cognate antigens are unknown. This specimen consisted of cultured CD8+ T cells from PBMCs, obtained from culture after CMV antigen stimulation. Source of these receptors: a human donor in good health (CMV status not recorded). Some clones in this sample may be carry-over from other donors' samples. CDR3s include the opening cysteine and the closing phenylalanine or tryptophan. A D gene is named only where the DNA matches it firmly. A row's size may be missing; if present it is once, few, many or a size class.

size	J	D	V	DNA	CDR3
few	TRBJ2-3	-	TRBV12-3/TRBV12-4	TGTGCCAGCAGTTTATGGGGGGGGGGGCTAAGGGATACGCAGTATTTT	CASSLWGGGLRDTQYF
-	TRBJ2-3	-	TRBV6-1	TGTGCCATCTGGGATAGAGGGCCAGATACGCAGTATTTT	CAIWDRGPDTQYF
-	TRBJ1-2	-	TRBV6-1	TGTGCCAGCAGTGAGAGGGGGAACCCAGTTCCGGGACGGGCTAGCGGCTACACCTTC	CASSERGNPVPGRASGYTF
-	TRBJ2-2	-	TRBV5-4	TGTGCCAGCGTGGCCGATATAACGAACACCGGGGAGCTGTTTTTT	CASVADITNTGELFF
-	TRBJ1-2	TRBD1	TRBV14	TGTGCCAGCAGCAAAGGTCCGGGACAGGGGGTTGGCTACACCTTC	CASSKGPGQGVGYTF
few	TRBJ1-6	-	TRBV7-9	TGTGCCAGCAGCTTAGGAGGGTATTATATCAAGTCCTATAATTCACCCCTCCACTTT	CASSLGGYYIKSYNSPLHF
-	TRBJ2-5	-	TRBV28	TGTGCCAGCAGGCCCATCGCCAGGGCCGAGACCCAGTACTTC	CASRPIARAETQYF
-	TRBJ1-6	-	TRBV5-5	TGTGCCAGCAGCTTGGTGCAGGGGCGGTCACCCCTCCACTTT	CASSLVQGRSPLHF
many	TRBJ1-5	-	TRBV27	TGTGCCAGCAGTTATAGCAATCAGCCCCAGCATTTT	CASSYSNQPQHF
-	TRBJ1-2	-	TRBV7-9	TGTGCCACGGGAGAGGGGAGGTATGGCTACACCTTC	CATGEGRYGYTF
few	TRBJ2-1	TRBD1	TRBV7-9	TGTGCCAGCAGCTTAGGGCAGGGGGCCACGCTCTTC	CASSLGQGATLF
-	TRBJ2-1	-	TRBV13	TGTGCCAGCAGTTTGAGGGGTGAGGAGCAGTTCTTC	CASSLRGEEQFF
-	TRBJ2-1	-	TRBV20-1	TGCAGTGCTGAGCTACGCCTTAATGAGCAGTTCTTC	CSAELRLNEQFF
few	TRBJ2-3	TRBD2	TRBV6-2/TRBV6-3	TGTGCCAGCAGTTCCGGGACTAGCACGGTTTCAGATACGCAGTATTTT	CASSSGTSTVSDTQYF
few	TRBJ1-2	-	TRBV7-9	TGTGCCAGCAGCCCTAGCCAGACAGTCTATGGCTACACCTTC	CASSPSQTVYGYTF
many	TRBJ1-1	-	TRBV7-8	TGTGCCAGCAGCTTAGTAGCAGTTCTCTCGCCCCAGAACACTGAAGCTTTCTTT	CASSLVAVLSPQNTEAFF
-	TRBJ2-1	TRBD2	TRBV11-3	TGTGCCAGCAGCCCCCCTAACGGGGGGGGCTTTAATGAGCAGTTCTTC	CASSPPNGGGFNEQFF
few	TRBJ2-3	-	TRBV12-3/TRBV12-4	TGTGCCAGCAGTTTTGTGGGAATTAGGGGAGCGGGCGGGGGCGGGACAGATACGCAGTATTTT	CASSFVGIRGAGGGGTDTQYF
-	TRBJ2-3	TRBD2	TRBV9	TGTGCCAGCAGCGCCCGTCGGGGGGGAACAGATACGCAGTATTTT	CASSARRGGTDTQYF
few	TRBJ2-2	-	TRBV27	TGTGCCAGCATGGAGGTTTGGCTGGCCACCGGGGAGCTGTTTTTT	CASMEVWLATGELFF
-	TRBJ1-2	TRBD1	TRBV7-9	TGTGCCAGCAGCTTAGGTGGGACAGCCGACTATGGCTACACCTTC	CASSLGGTADYGYTF
few	TRBJ2-1	TRBD2	TRBV7-9	TGTGCCAGCCTCGCGGGGGGGCCCGATGAGCAGTTCTTC	CASLAGGPDEQFF
-	TRBJ2-5	-	TRBV6-2/TRBV6-3	TGTGCCAGCAGTTCCGTTGGGACCCAGTACTTC	CASSSVGTQYF
many	TRBJ2-1	-	TRBV7-8	TGTGCCAGCAGCCCCCTCGGGATGGCCTCCTACAATGAGCAGTTCTTC	CASSPLGMASYNEQFF
-	TRBJ2-3	-	TRBV7-9	TGTGCCAGCAGCTTAGTGAATCGTTGGGGAGATACGCAGTATTTT	CASSLVNRWGDTQYF
-	TRBJ1-2	TRBD1	TRBV19	TGTGCCAGTAGTATCCCTCCAACAGGGGGCAGGGATGGCTACACCTTC	CASSIPPTGGRDGYTF
few	TRBJ1-2	TRBD1	TRBV18	TGTGCCAGCTCACCCGGTACCGGGACAGGGGTTGGCTACACCTTC	CASSPGTGTGVGYTF
few	TRBJ2-4	TRBD1	TRBV7-2	TGTGCCAGCAGCTCACCTGGACAGGAAAAAAACATTCAGTACTTC	CASSSPGQEKNIQYF
many	TRBJ1-5	-	TRBV7-2	TGTGCCAGCAGCTTAGGGGGGGATAGCAATCAGCCCCAGCATTTT	CASSLGGDSNQPQHF
many	TRBJ2-5	-	TRBV11-2	TGTGCCAGCAGCTTAGATTATCGACAGCCTTACCAAGAGACCCAGTACTTC	CASSLDYRQPYQETQYF
few	TRBJ1-1	TRBD1	TRBV11-2	TGTGCCAGCAGCTTAGAAGGGGTGAGAGGAGGGGGCGACACTGAAGCTTTCTTT	CASSLEGVRGGGDTEAFF
few	TRBJ2-5	-	TRBV7-6	TGTGCCAGCAGCTCCCTTGGGGACATCAAGGGAGAGACCCAGTACTTC	CASSSLGDIKGETQYF
many	TRBJ1-5	-	TRBV7-6	TGTGCCAGCAGCTTCGGGTTCGGGCAGCCCCAGCATTTT	CASSFGFGQPQHF
-	TRBJ2-1	-	TRBV2	TGTGCCAGCATAGGGGGTCGGACTCAAGAATTAGGGCAGTTCTTC	CASIGGRTQELGQFF
-	TRBJ2-3	-	TRBV25-1	TGTGCCAGCAGTGTCGACTGGGGCGGGTCCACAGATACGCAGTATTTT	CASSVDWGGSTDTQYF
-	TRBJ2-2	TRBD1	TRBV19	TGTGCCATCTTACGGGACAGGGGGTATAAGCTGTTTTTT	CAILRDRGYKLFF
-	TRBJ2-1	TRBD2	TRBV4-1	TGCGCCAGCAGCCAGGGCCGGGGGGGTTCTGAGGAGCAGTTCTTC	CASSQGRGGSEEQFF
-	TRBJ1-6	-	TRBV27	TGTGCCAGCAGCCTTCAGGCGGCGGTGAATTCACCCCTCCACTTT	CASSLQAAVNSPLHF
many	TRBJ2-3	TRBD2	TRBV5-1	TGCGCCAGCAGCAATTCCTTGGCGGGGGAAAGCACAGATACGCAGTATTTT	CASSNSLAGESTDTQYF
few	TRBJ2-3	TRBD2	TRBV2	TGTGCCGCTCGACGGACTAGCGAGACAGATACGCAGTATTTT	CAARRTSETDTQYF
many	TRBJ1-1	-	TRBV7-2	TGTGCCAGCAGCTTAGGGGTATCCATGAACACTGAAGCTTTCTTT	CASSLGVSMNTEAFF
-	TRBJ1-6	-	TRBV12-3/TRBV12-4	TGTGCCAGCAGTTGGGGGGGTAATTCACCCCTCCACTTT	CASSWGGNSPLHF
-	TRBJ2-5	-	TRBV27	TGTGCCAGCAGTCCCTTTCAGGGGCCTGGAGAGACCCAGTACTTC	CASSPFQGPGETQYF